This TCR beta chain was observed in a study of blood T cell repertoires in COVID-19. Overall study: T cells, B-cell-depleted T cells, or PBMCs provided the cDNA or gDNA that served as material.

The assay was immunoSEQ multiplex PCR, and TCRdb's table has in-frame clones only and misses some. The sample holds 30,000 to 45,000 clones, about 88% seen once. Germline lookup yields CDR1 SGHRS and CDR2 YFSETQ. The CDR3 is made up of 19 amino acids. Losses at the gene ends were 0 bases for V and 7 bases for J; bases not matched to a gene: 14. The origin of this receptor is a man aged 55 to 70 with active COVID-19. The gene calls are TRBV5-1 and TRBJ2-2; 11 nucleotides align to TRBD2. Sample: peripheral blood. In DNA form, the CDR3 reads TGCGCCAGCAGCTTGGTATCACTTACTAGCGGGAGTTTTATCGGGGAGCTGTTTTTT. Residues: CASSLVSLTSGSFIGELFF. The full variable domain, completed using reference TRBV5-1 and TRBJ2-2, is KAGVTQTPRYLIKTRGQQVTLSCSPISGHRSVSWYQQTPGQGLQFLFEYFSETQRNKGNFPGRFSGRQFSNSRSEMNVSTLELGDSALYLCASSLVSLTSGSFIGELFFGEGSRLTVL.